Listed below are T cell receptor beta chains from one sample, sequenced in a study of identical twins. TCRdb independently ran MiXCR on the 5' RACE reads; one entry per CDR3 protein. In the table there are 500,000 to 550,000 distinct CDR3 sequences, less than 25% of which are singletons. This sample also appeared in a second study, on T cells expressing NK-cell markers.

Sample: CD4+ T cells sorted from blood. The receptors were sampled from a woman under 30 in good health. The CDR3 runs from the conserved cysteine through the conserved F or W. A D gene is named only where the DNA matches it firmly. Size is stated for part of the rows, as once, few or many counts, or as a class when the clone is expanded.

d_gene	abundance	v_gene	j_gene	CDR3nt	CDR3aa
TRBD1	NA	TRBV20-1	TRBJ2-1	TGCAGTGCTACTCCCTCCCGGATTCGGACAGGGGTCGCCTACAATGAGCAGTTCTTC	CSATPSRIRTGVAYNEQFF
NA	NA	TRBV20-1	TRBJ2-3	TGCAGTGCTAGAGATAGGCGTAACGGGGGCACAGATACGCAGTATTTT	CSARDRRNGGTDTQYF
TRBD1	NA	TRBV20-1	TRBJ2-7	TGCAGTCCTAGGGGGACAGGGTCCCACGAGCAGTACTTC	CSPRGTGSHEQYF
NA	NA	TRBV12-3/TRBV12-4	TRBJ2-1	TGTGCCAGCAGGGGGTGGGCGAGCTCCTACAATGAGCAGTTCTTC	CASRGWASSYNEQFF
NA	NA	TRBV20-1	TRBJ2-2	TGCAGTGCCCGGAGCTCCACGGACACCGGGGAGCTGTTTTTT	CSARSSTDTGELFF
NA	few	TRBV7-2	TRBJ2-1	TGTGCCAGCAGCCGAGACCATGAGCAGTTCTTC	CASSRDHEQFF
NA	NA	TRBV5-1	TRBJ2-3	TGCGCCAGCAGCTTGTTGGGCGGAGTAACCACAGATACGCAGTATTTT	CASSLLGGVTTDTQYF
NA	few	TRBV5-1	TRBJ2-7	TGCGCCAGCAAAGAAGGTCCTTCCTACGAGCAGTACTTC	CASKEGPSYEQYF
NA	few	TRBV20-1	TRBJ1-4	TGCAGTGCTAGACTGGCAGGGACTTTGAATGAAAAACTGTTTTTT	CSARLAGTLNEKLFF
NA	few	TRBV7-2	TRBJ2-7	TGTGCCAGCAGCTACTACAGGGCTGACGAGCAGTACTTC	CASSYYRADEQYF
NA	NA	TRBV19	TRBJ2-7	TGTGCCAGTACTTTAACATGGGGGCACCCCTACGAGCAGTACTTC	CASTLTWGHPYEQYF
NA	NA	TRBV5-1	TRBJ2-1	TGCGCCAGCAGCTTGGCCATTGGGCGAGAGTTCTTC	CASSLAIGREFF
NA	NA	TRBV6-1	TRBJ1-5	TGTGCCAGCAGTAGCTGGACAGATAGCAATCAGCCCCAGCATTTT	CASSSWTDSNQPQHF
TRBD1	many	TRBV28	TRBJ2-5	TGTGCCAGCAGCCCAAGACAGGGTCGTGGGCAAGAGACCCAGTACTTC	CASSPRQGRGQETQYF
TRBD1	many	TRBV27	TRBJ1-1	TGTGCCAGCAGTTTGCAGGGGGTGAACACTGAAGCTTTCTTT	CASSLQGVNTEAFF
NA	NA	TRBV7-2	TRBJ2-7	TGTGCCAGCAGCTTAGTATTCCGAAGGGGATACGAGCAGTACTTC	CASSLVFRRGYEQYF
TRBD1	NA	TRBV7-8	TRBJ2-5	TGTGCCAGCAGCATAACCCGGGACAGTCCGGGGACCCAGTACTTC	CASSITRDSPGTQYF
NA	once	TRBV12-3/TRBV12-4	TRBJ1-2	TGTGCCAGCAGTTCGCGCTCGGGGAACGAGGTTGGCTACACCTTC	CASSSRSGNEVGYTF
NA	NA	TRBV2	TRBJ1-5	TGTGCCAGCAGTGGTAACCCCCCGGGAGGCCAGCCCCAGCATTTT	CASSGNPPGGQPQHF
NA	NA	TRBV30	TRBJ2-3	TGTGCCTGGAGTACGGGGTCAGATACGCAGTATTTT	CAWSTGSDTQYF
NA	few	TRBV5-1	TRBJ1-1	TGCGCCAGCAGCTCGGGACGGTTCATGAACACTGAAGCTTTCTTT	CASSSGRFMNTEAFF
NA	NA	TRBV6-5	TRBJ2-7	TGTGCCAGCAGTTTCCAGGGTTTCCACGAGCAGTACTTC	CASSFQGFHEQYF
TRBD2	few	TRBV20-1	TRBJ2-7	TGCAGTGCCCGACTAGCGGGAGGAGACGAGCAGTACTTC	CSARLAGGDEQYF
NA	few	TRBV20-1	TRBJ2-2	TGCAGTGCTAGGGCGGATATCACCGGGGAGCTGTTTTTT	CSARADITGELFF
TRBD1	NA	TRBV6-2/TRBV6-3	TRBJ2-7	TGTGCCAGCAGCCCGGACAGGCGCACCTACGAGCAGTACTTC	CASSPDRRTYEQYF
NA	NA	TRBV7-2	TRBJ2-5	TGTGCCAGCAGCACTCCTCAAGAGACCCAGTACTTC	CASSTPQETQYF
NA	many	TRBV12-3/TRBV12-4	TRBJ2-3	TGTGCCAGCAGTTTGCCAGGTGGAGATACGCAGTATTTT	CASSLPGGDTQYF
NA	few	TRBV7-8	TRBJ1-5	TGTGCCAGCAGCTTAGGTCGGGGGCGGCCAAGGCCCCAGCATTTT	CASSLGRGRPRPQHF
NA	few	TRBV20-1	TRBJ1-6	TGCAGTGCTAGAGCCGGTCGGGGGCGTGATTCACCCCTCCACTTT	CSARAGRGRDSPLHF
NA	few	TRBV6-1	TRBJ2-5	TGTGCCAGCAATGAAAGACTAGGTAAAGAGGCGACCCAGTACTTC	CASNERLGKEATQYF
TRBD2	few	TRBV20-1	TRBJ2-7	TGCAGTGCTAGCGAGCGGGACTACGAGCAGTACTTC	CSASERDYEQYF
NA	NA	TRBV7-2	TRBJ2-7	TGTGCCAGCAGCCTAGTAAGCCAGGGGACATACGAGCAGTACTTC	CASSLVSQGTYEQYF
NA	few	TRBV12-3/TRBV12-4	TRBJ1-6	TGTGCCACCCGGGGCAGGGGTTATTTACCCCTCCACTTT	CATRGRGYLPLHF
NA	NA	TRBV20-1	TRBJ2-7	TGCAGTGCTAAGCGGACAGACTACGAGCAGTACTTC	CSAKRTDYEQYF
TRBD1	once	TRBV4-1	TRBJ2-7	TGCGCCAGCAGCCAAGGGGACAGGCTATACGAGCAGTACTTC	CASSQGDRLYEQYF
NA	few	TRBV20-1	TRBJ1-2	TGCAGTGCTAGAGCGCCGGGGTTTCCCTTAGGGGGCTACACCTTC	CSARAPGFPLGGYTF
TRBD2	NA	TRBV7-2	TRBJ2-7	TGTGCCAGCAGCTCCCGACTAGCGGCAACCTACGAGCAGTACTTC	CASSSRLAATYEQYF
NA	few	TRBV5-4	TRBJ2-2	TGTGCCAGCAGCCCCTCTGCGGGGGGGGAGCTGTTTTTT	CASSPSAGGELFF
TRBD1	few	TRBV5-1	TRBJ2-1	TGCGCCAGCAGCTTGGCCGGACAGGGAAGCAATGAGCAGTTCTTC	CASSLAGQGSNEQFF
NA	NA	TRBV29-1	TRBJ2-7	TGCAGCGTTGAAAAGTCGGCCTACGAGCAGTACTTC	CSVEKSAYEQYF
TRBD1	NA	TRBV7-6	TRBJ1-1	TGTGCCAGCAGCTTAGTGGGACAGCACACTGAAGCTTTCTTT	CASSLVGQHTEAFF
TRBD2	NA	TRBV4-1	TRBJ2-1	TGCGCCAGCAGCCAACTAGCGGGGGGGACGAACAATGAGCAGTTCTTC	CASSQLAGGTNNEQFF
NA	once	TRBV2	TRBJ2-7	TGTGCCAGCACTCAGGGCGAGAGGGGCGAGCAGTACTTC	CASTQGERGEQYF
TRBD2	NA	TRBV7-8	TRBJ2-3	TGTGCCAGCAGCTTAGACGCTAGCGGACCCACAGATACGCAGTATTTT	CASSLDASGPTDTQYF
NA	NA	TRBV7-2	TRBJ2-3	TGTGCCAGCAGCTTAGGCCCCGGACTCACAGGCACGCAGTATTTT	CASSLGPGLTGTQYF
TRBD1	few	TRBV7-6	TRBJ2-3	TGTGCCAGCAGCTGGACAGGGCAGTACACAGATACGCAGTATTTT	CASSWTGQYTDTQYF
NA	NA	TRBV6-5	TRBJ2-4	TGTGCCAGCATCTCCCGGGATGACATTCAGTACTTC	CASISRDDIQYF
NA	few	TRBV12-3/TRBV12-4	TRBJ1-1	TGTGCCAGCAGCTATACGCCGGGAGTAAACACTGAAGCTTTCTTT	CASSYTPGVNTEAFF
TRBD2	NA	TRBV20-1	TRBJ2-3	TGCAGTGCTAGGGAGCGGGGGGGGTCGCGAGATACGCAGTATTTT	CSARERGGSRDTQYF
TRBD2	few	TRBV7-2	TRBJ2-7	TGTGCCAGCAGCTTGGGGGGGGACTACGAGCAGTACTTC	CASSLGGDYEQYF
NA	few	TRBV29-1	TRBJ2-3	TGCAGCGTTGTCCCATATGCTGATACGCAGTATTTT	CSVVPYADTQYF